The 11 T cell receptor beta chains reported below all come from one sample, sequenced in a study of T cell responses to AZD1222 COVID-19 vaccine. Assay: immunoSEQ multiplex PCR; the TCRdb copy retains only in-frame clones and omits some. The sample carries tens of thousands of clones, approximately 92% recorded once. Sequences were derived from peripheral blood, sampled on day 0 of AZD1222 vaccination. Source of these receptors: an adult in good health.

The V and J genes are TRBV12-3 or TRBV12-4 and TRBJ1-2, with a tentative D call TRBD1 (5 bases). The CDR3 consists of 12 residues. Trimming stripped 4 bases from V and 8 bases from J, with 11 bases between. This CDR3 is CASSSDTWGYTF. DNA for the CDR3: TGTGCCAGCAGTTCGGACACTTGGGGCTACACCTTC.

The rearrangement links TRBV28 to TRBJ1-4, with TRBD1 as a possible D gene (5 bases). Germline CDR1 and CDR2: MDHEN and SYDVKM. The CDR3 contains 14 residues. V gave up 8 bases and J gave up 3 bases, with 13 bases separating them. The chain's CDR3 is CASLPRDSNEKLFF. The CDR3 region has the DNA TGTGCCAGCCTCCCACGGGACTCTAATGAAAAACTGTTTTTT.

V is TRBV28 and J is TRBJ1-4; possible D gene TRBD1, 5 bases. The CDR3 extends over 16 amino acids. With 5 bases removed from V and 7 bases from J, the gap between germline ends came to 20 bases. The germline gives CDR1 MDHEN, CDR2 SYDVKM. The CDR3 region is CASSTPRTREFEKLFF. The CDR3 DNA sequence: TGTGCCAGCAGTACGCCAAGGACAAGGGAATTTGAAAAACTGTTTTTT. The full variable domain, with the rest looked up from reference TRBV28 and TRBJ1-4, is DVKVTQSSRYLVKRTGEKVFLECVQDMDHENMFWYRQDPGLGLRLIYFSYDVKMKEKGDIPEGYSVSREKKERFSLILESASTNQTSMYLCASSTPRTREFEKLFFGSGTQLSVL.

The V call is TRBV28, the J call TRBJ1-3, with D unresolved. Between the trimmed V and J ends, which lost 6 bases and 8 bases, there was a span of 20 bases. The length of the CDR3 is 15 residues. Per germline, CDR1 MDHEN and CDR2 SYDVKM. CDR3: CASSFRRAGKDTIYF. For the CDR3, the DNA is TGTGCCAGCAGCTTCCGACGGGCCGGGAAGGACACCATATATTTT. Using reference TRBV28 and TRBJ1-3 for the parts outside the CDR3, the full variable domain is DVKVTQSSRYLVKRTGEKVFLECVQDMDHENMFWYRQDPGLGLRLIYFSYDVKMKEKGDIPEGYSVSREKKERFSLILESASTNQTSMYLCASSFRRAGKDTIYFGEGSWLTVV.

The V gene is TRBV5-4, the J gene TRBJ1-6; no clear D gene. CDR1 and CDR2 (germline): SGHNT, YYREEE (reference sequence). The germline V and J ends were trimmed by 6 bases and 9 bases, with 7 bases remaining between them. The CDR3 runs to 11 residues. The CDR3 loop is CASTPRSPLHF. The CDR3 region has the DNA TGTGCCAGCACCCCCCGTTCACCCCTCCACTTT.

This rearrangement joins TRBV28 to TRBJ1-4, with a weak D call TRBD1 (6 bases). Germline assignment: CDR1 MDHEN and CDR2 SYDVKM. This CDR3 is built from 14 residues. V gave up 6 bases and J gave up 8 bases, with 16 bases separating them. The CDR3 loop reads CASSQQGGQEKLFF. CDR3 in DNA: TGTGCCAGCAGCCAACAGGGAGGTCAGGAAAAACTGTTTTTT.

There are a few counts of this clone. The chain has TRBV7-2 and TRBJ2-7; 7 bases are shared with TRBD2. CDR1 and CDR2 from the germline V gene are SGHTA and FQGNSA. CDR3 length: 15 amino acids. J lost 5 bases, V lost 6 bases, and 13 bases had no gene match. The CDR3 region is CASSLAEGGPNEQYF. The CDR3 region has the DNA TGTGCCAGCAGTCTAGCGGAGGGCGGTCCAAACGAGCAGTACTTC.

The chain is built from TRBV2 and TRBJ2-7; TRBD1 aligns across 7 bases. The junction had 6 bases not matched to a gene; V was cut back by 5 bases and J by 5 bases. The CDR3 runs 13 residues. Germline V gene lookup returns CDR1 SNHLY and CDR2 FYNNEI. This chain's CDR3 is CASSRQGINEQYF. Written as DNA, the CDR3 is TGTGCCAGCAGTCGACAGGGAATCAACGAGCAGTACTTC.

The genes are TRBV28 and TRBJ2-7, with 11 bases identical to TRBD1. The CDR3 consists of 14 residues. V gave up 6 bases and J gave up 4 bases; unmatched junction bases: 5. Germline V gene data show CDR1 as MDHEN and CDR2 as SYDVKM. CDR3 nucleotides: TGTGCCAGCAGGCCCGGACAGGGGGCATACGAGCAGTACTTC. This codes for CASRPGQGAYEQYF.

J is TRBJ2-3 and V is TRBV4-2; TRBD2 agrees at 8 bases. The germline gives CDR1 LGHNA, CDR2 YNFKEQ. The V segment lost 4 bases and the J segment 0 bases; nucleotides outside the gene matches: 3. The CDR3 totals 15 residues. CDR3 bases: TGTGCCAGCAGCCTACTAGCGGCTAGCACAGATACGCAGTATTTT. This translates into CASSLLAASTDTQYF.

V is TRBV7-2 and J is TRBJ1-4; D may be TRBD1 (5 bases). The CDR3 is 15 residues long. Looked up from germline, CDR1 is SGHTA and CDR2 is FQGNSA. Trimming removed 2 bases at V and 4 bases at J, with 11 bases between. The DNA for the CDR3 is TGTGCCAGCAGCTTAACCGCAGGGTATAATGAAAAACTGTTTTTT. This codes for CASSLTAGYNEKLFF.